This T cell receptor beta chain appears in the sequencing data of a study of blood T cells in healthy people across ages. Study-level results: Significant beta diversity loss was already apparent by age approximately 40, declining roughly linearly.

A remark on this clonotype: Antigen: not known.

With V trimmed by 5 bases and J by 1 base, 23 bases remained unmatched. This CDR3 has 21 residues. The second PCR ran roughly 7 to 11 cycles with a sample-barcoded 5' primer and J-beta primers. Every cDNA molecule bore a tag from a template-switch adaptor containing 12 random nucleotides. TCRdb reprocessed the 5' RACE reads via MiXCR and lists one record per CDR3 protein. The sample has approximately 760,000 distinct CDR3 sequences; 20% to 25% are singletons. These data were also filed under a second study, of T cells of mothers and their children. This second report adds: The entire RNA extract went into cDNA synthesis at about 1.5 ug per 15 ul.

The J gene is TRBJ2-1, the V gene TRBV12-3 or TRBV12-4; 7 bases match TRBD2. Sequences were obtained from blood. This clonotype was obtained from a boy between 10 and 17 years old in good health. CDR3 amino acids: CASSPLVLLAALKNSYNEQFF. The CDR3 nucleotides are TGTGCCAGCAGTCCCCTAGTTTTGCTAGCGGCGCTTAAGAATTCCTACAATGAGCAGTTCTTC.